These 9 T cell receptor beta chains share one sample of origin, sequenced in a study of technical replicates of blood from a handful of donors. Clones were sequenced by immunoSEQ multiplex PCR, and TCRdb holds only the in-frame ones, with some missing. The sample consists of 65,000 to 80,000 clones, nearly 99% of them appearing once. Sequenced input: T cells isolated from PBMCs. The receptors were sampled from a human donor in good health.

CDR3 DNA sequence: TGTGCCAGCAGGGTGATGGACTCGAACACTGAAGCTTTCTTT. Translated: CASRVMDSNTEAFF. V is TRBV27 and J is TRBJ1-1; no definite D call. The CDR3 contains 14 residues. V was trimmed by 6 bases and J by 1 base, leaving 12 bases between them. CDR1 is MNHEY and CDR2 is SMNVEV in the germline V gene (reference sequence).

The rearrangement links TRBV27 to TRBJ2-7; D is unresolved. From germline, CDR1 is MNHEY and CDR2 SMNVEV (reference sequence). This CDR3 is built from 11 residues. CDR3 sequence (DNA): TGTGTCACCAGCGCCGGGTACGAGCAGTACTTC. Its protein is CVTSAGYEQYF.

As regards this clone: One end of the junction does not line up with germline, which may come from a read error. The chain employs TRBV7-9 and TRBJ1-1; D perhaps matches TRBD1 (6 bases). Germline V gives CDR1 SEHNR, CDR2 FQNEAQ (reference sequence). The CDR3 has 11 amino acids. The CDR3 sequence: CASSLGQGPIF. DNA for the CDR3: TGTGCCAGCAGCTTAGGGCAGGGGCCCATCTTT. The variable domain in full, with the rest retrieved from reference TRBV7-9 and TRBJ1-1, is DTGVSQNPRHKITKRGQNVTFRCDPISEHNRLYWYRQTLGQGPEFLTYFQNEAQLEKSRLLSDRFSAERPKGSFSTLEIQRTEQGDSAMYLCASSLGQGPIFGQGTRLTVV.

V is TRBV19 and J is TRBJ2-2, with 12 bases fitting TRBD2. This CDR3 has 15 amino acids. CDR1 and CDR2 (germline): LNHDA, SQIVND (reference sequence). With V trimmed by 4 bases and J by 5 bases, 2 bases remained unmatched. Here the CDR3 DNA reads TGTGCCAGTAGTACTAGCGGGAGGGCAACCGGGGAGCTGTTTTTT. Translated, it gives CASSTSGRATGELFF.

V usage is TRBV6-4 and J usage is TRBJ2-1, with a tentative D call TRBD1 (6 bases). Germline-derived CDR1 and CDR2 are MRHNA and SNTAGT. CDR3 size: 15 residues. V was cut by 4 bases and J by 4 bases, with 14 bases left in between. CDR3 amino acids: CASSVDPGVYNEQFF. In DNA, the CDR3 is TGTGCCAGCAGTGTCGACCCAGGGGTATACAATGAGCAGTTCTTC.

In DNA form, the CDR3 reads TGCGCCAGGGTTACAGGGCATGAGACCCAGTACTTC. It translates to CARVTGHETQYF. The rearrangement uses TRBV10-1 and TRBJ2-5; a possible D gene is TRBD1 (6 bases). With 9 bases removed from V and 5 bases from J, the gap between germline ends came to 13 bases. The CDR3 sequence is 12 residues long. Germline V gene sequence: CDR1 WNHNN, CDR2 SYGVQD (reference sequence).

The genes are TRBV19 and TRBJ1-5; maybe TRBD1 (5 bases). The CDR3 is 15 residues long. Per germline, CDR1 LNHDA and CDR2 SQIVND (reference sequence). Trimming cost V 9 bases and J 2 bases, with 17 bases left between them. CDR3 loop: CASGFQGYGNQPQHF. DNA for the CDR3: TGTGCCAGCGGATTTCAGGGTTACGGCAATCAGCCCCAGCATTTT.

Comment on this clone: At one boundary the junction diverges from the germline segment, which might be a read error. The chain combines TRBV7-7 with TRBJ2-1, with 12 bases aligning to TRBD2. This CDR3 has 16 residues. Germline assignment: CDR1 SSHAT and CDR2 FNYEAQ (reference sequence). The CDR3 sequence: CASSELAGGPGNEQFF. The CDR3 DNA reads TGTGCTAGCAGCGAGCTAGCGGGAGGGCCCGGGAATGAGCAGTTCTTC.

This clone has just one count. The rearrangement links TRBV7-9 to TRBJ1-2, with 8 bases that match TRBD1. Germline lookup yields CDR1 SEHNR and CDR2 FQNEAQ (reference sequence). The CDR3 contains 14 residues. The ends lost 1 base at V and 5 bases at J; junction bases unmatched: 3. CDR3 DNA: TGTGCCAGCAGCTTAGTAGACAGGGGTTATGGCTACACCTTC. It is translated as CASSLVDRGYGYTF. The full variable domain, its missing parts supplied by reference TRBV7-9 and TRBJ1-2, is DTGVSQNPRHKITKRGQNVTFRCDPISEHNRLYWYRQTLGQGPEFLTYFQNEAQLEKSRLLSDRFSAERPKGSFSTLEIQRTEQGDSAMYLCASSLVDRGYGYTFGSGTRLTVV.